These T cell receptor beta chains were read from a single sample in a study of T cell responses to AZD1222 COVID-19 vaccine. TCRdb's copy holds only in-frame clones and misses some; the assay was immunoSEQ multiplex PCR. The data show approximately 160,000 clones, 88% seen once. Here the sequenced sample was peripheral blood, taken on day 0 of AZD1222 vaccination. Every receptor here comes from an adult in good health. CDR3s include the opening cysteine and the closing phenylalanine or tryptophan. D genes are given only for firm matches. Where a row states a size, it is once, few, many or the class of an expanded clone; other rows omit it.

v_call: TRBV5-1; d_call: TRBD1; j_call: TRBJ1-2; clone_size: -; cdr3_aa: CASSSGQGGGYTF; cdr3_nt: TGCGCCAGCAGCTCAGGACAGGGGGGTGGCTACACCTTC
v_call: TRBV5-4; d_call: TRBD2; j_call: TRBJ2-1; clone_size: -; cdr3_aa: CASSFLAGGGEEQFF; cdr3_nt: TGTGCCAGCAGCTTCTTAGCGGGAGGGGGGGAGGAGCAGTTCTTC
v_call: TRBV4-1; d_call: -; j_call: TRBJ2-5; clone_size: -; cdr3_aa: CASSQFEDTKRTQYF; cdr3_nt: TGCGCCAGCAGCCAATTCGAGGACACAAAGAGGACCCAGTACTTC
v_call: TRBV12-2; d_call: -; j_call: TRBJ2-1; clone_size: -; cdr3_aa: CASRFSRGLLAGPNEQFF; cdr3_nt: TGTGCAAGTCGCTTTTCCAGGGGTCTACTAGCGGGACCAAATGAGCAGTTCTTC
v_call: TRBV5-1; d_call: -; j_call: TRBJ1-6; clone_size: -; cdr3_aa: CASSSGGGNSPLHF; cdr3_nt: TGCGCCAGCAGCTCCGGTGGCGGTAATTCACCCCTCCACTTT
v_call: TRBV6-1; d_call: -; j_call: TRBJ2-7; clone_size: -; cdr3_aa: CASSDNYYEQYF; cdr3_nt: TGTGCCAGCAGTGACAATTACTACGAGCAGTACTTC
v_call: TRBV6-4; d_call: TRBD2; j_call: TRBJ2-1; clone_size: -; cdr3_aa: CASSGEVAGVDEQFF; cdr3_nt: TGTGCCAGCAGTGGCGAAGTAGCGGGAGTCGATGAGCAGTTCTTC
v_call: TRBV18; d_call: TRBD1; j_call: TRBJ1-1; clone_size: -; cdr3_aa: CASSRGQGGTEAFF; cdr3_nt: TGTGCCAGCTCCAGAGGACAGGGTGGCACTGAAGCTTTCTTT
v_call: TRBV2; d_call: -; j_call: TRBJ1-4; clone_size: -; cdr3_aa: CASRRGEKLFF; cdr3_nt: TGTGCCAGCAGGAGGGGGGAAAAACTGTTTTTT
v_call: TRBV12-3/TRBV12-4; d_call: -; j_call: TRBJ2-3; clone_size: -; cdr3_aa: CASRQGTDTQYF; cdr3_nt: TGTGCCAGCAGACAGGGAACGGATACGCAGTATTTT
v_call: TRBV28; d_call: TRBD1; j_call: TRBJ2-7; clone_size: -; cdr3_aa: CASGFQGAFYEQYF; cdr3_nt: TGTGCCAGCGGTTTCCAGGGGGCTTTTTACGAGCAGTACTTC
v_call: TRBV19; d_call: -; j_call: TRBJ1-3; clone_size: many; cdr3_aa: CASSIRRSGNTIYF; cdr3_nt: TGTGCCAGTAGTATACGCCGCTCTGGAAACACCATATATTTT
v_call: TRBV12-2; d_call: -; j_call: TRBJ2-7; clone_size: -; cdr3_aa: CASRLHRRDSLYEQYF; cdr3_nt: TGTGCAAGTCGCCTTCATCGCCGGGACAGCCTTTACGAGCAGTACTTC
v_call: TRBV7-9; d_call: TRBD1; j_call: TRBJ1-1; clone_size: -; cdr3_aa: CASSRGQGAYEAFF; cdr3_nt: TGTGCCAGCAGTCGCGGACAGGGGGCCTATGAAGCTTTCTTT
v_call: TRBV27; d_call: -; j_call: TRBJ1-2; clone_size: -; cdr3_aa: CASTRAGGGNYGYTF; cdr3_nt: TGTGCCAGCACCCGAGCGGGAGGGGGAAACTATGGCTACACCTTC
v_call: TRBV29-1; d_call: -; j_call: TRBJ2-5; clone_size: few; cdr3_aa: CSAGGGETQYF; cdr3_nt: TGCAGCGCGGGCGGCGGAGAGACCCAGTACTTC
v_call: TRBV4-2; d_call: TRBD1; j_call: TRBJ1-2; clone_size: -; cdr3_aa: CASSHVDRDGSGYTF; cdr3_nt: TGTGCCAGCAGCCACGTTGACAGGGATGGAAGTGGCTACACCTTC
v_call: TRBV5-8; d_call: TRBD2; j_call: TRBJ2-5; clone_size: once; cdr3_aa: CASSFLTSGSETQYF; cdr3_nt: TGTGCCAGCAGCTTTCTGACTAGCGGGAGCGAGACCCAGTACTTC
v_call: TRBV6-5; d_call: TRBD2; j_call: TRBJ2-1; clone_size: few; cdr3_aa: CASHSRAGYHNEQFF; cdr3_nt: TGTGCCAGCCACAGTCGAGCGGGATACCACAATGAGCAGTTCTTC
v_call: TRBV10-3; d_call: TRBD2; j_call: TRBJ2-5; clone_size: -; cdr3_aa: CAISETSGGLETQYF; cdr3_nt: TGTGCCATCAGTGAGACTAGCGGGGGACTGGAGACCCAGTACTTC
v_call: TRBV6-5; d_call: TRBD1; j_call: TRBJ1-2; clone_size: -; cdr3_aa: CASSYSGGQGLDGYTF; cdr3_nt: TGTGCCAGCAGTTACTCAGGGGGACAGGGTTTGGATGGCTACACCTTC
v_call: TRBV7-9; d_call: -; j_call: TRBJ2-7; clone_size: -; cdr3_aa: CASSAQKKQYF; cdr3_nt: TGTGCCAGCAGCGCGCAAAAAAAGCAGTACTTC
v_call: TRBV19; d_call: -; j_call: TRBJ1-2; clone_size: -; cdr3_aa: CASSIPQAAYGYTF; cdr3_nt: TGTGCCAGTAGTATCCCCCAGGCTGCCTATGGCTACACCTTC
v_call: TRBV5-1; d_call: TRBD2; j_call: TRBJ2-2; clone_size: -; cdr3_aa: CASSLAPGLAGVLGELFF; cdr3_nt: TGCGCCAGCAGCTTGGCTCCGGGACTAGCGGGAGTTCTCGGGGAGCTGTTTTTT
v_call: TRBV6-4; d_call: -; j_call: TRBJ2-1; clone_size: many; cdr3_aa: CASSDGSEDNEQFF; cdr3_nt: TGTGCCAGCAGTGACGGGTCAGAGGACAATGAGCAGTTCTTC
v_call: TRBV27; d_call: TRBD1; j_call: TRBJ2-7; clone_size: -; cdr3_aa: CASSLWSTGTGTSYEQYF; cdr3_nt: TGTGCCAGCAGTTTATGGTCAACCGGGACAGGAACCTCCTACGAGCAGTACTTC
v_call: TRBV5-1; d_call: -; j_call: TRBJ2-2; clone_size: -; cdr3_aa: CASSLSVRVNTGELFF; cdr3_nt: TGCGCCAGCAGCTTGAGTGTCAGGGTGAACACCGGGGAGCTGTTTTTT
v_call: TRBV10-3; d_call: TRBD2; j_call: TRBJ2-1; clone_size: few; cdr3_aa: CATSGTSGRNLNEQFF; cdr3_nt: TGTGCCACCTCCGGGACTAGCGGGAGAAATCTCAATGAGCAGTTCTTC
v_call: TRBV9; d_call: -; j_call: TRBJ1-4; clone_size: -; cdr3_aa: CASSVGGMGEKLFF; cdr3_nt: TGTGCCAGCAGCGTCGGGGGAATGGGAGAAAAACTGTTTTTT
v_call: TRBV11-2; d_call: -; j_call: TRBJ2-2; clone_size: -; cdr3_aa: CASSFGTTGPTTGELFF; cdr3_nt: TGTGCCAGCAGCTTTGGGACAACGGGGCCTACAACCGGGGAGCTGTTTTTT
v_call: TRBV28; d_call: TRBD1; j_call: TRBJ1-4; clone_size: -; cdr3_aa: CASIRGGGLRLEKLFF; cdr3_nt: TGTGCCAGCATCAGGGGGGGAGGCCTACGGCTGGAAAAACTGTTTTTT
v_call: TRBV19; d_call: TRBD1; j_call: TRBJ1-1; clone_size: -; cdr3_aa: CASSIIKDRPGNRAGAFF; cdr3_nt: TGTGCCAGTAGTATAATAAAGGACAGGCCGGGGAATCGCGCTGGAGCTTTCTTT
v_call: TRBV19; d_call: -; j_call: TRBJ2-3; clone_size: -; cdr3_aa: CASSIGAGPTDTQYF; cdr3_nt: TGTGCCAGTAGTATCGGGGCAGGGCCCACAGATACGCAGTATTTT
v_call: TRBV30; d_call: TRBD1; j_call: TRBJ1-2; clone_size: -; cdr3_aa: CAWSVIQGIYGYTF; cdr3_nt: TGTGCCTGGAGTGTCATACAGGGGATTTATGGCTACACCTTC
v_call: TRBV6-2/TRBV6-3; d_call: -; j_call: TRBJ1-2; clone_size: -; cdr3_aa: CASSSIGTNFFGYTF; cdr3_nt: TGTGCCAGCAGTTCGATAGGGACGAATTTTTTTGGCTACACCTTC
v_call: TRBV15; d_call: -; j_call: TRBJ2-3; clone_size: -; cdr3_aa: CATSRGPGGITDTQYF; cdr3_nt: TGTGCCACCAGCAGAGGTCCAGGGGGGATCACAGATACGCAGTATTTT
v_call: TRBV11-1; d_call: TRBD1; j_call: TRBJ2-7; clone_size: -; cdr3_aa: CASSLTGVPYEQYF; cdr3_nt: TGTGCCAGCAGCCTTACAGGGGTACCCTACGAGCAGTACTTC
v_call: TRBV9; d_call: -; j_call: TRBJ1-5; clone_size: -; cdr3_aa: CASSVDEGQPQHF; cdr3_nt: TGTGCCAGCAGCGTAGACGAGGGTCAGCCCCAGCATTTT
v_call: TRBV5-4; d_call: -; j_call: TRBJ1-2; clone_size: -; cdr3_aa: CASSLGSYGDSEGTF; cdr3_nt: TGTGCCAGCAGCTTGGGTTCGTACGGGGATTCAGAGGGCACCTTC
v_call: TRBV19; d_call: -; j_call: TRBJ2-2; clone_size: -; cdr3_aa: CASSISGELFF; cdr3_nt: TGTGCCAGTAGTATATCCGGGGAGCTGTTTTTT
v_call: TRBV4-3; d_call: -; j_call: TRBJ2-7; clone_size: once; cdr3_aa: CASSHSSGSYEQYF; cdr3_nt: TGCGCCAGCAGCCATAGCTCAGGCTCCTACGAGCAGTACTTC
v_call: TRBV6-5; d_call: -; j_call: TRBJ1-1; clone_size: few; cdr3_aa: CASSQPGTGLRSF; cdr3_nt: TGTGCCAGCAGCCAGCCCGGGACGGGACTCCGGTCGTTC
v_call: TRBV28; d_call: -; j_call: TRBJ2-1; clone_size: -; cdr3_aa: CASRNSGVGLADEQFF; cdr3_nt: TGTGCCAGCAGGAATAGCGGAGTGGGGTTAGCGGATGAGCAGTTCTTC
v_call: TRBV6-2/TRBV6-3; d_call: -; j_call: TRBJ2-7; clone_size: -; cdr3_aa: CASSRQASYEQYF; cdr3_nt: TGTGCCAGCAGTCGACAGGCCAGCTACGAGCAGTACTTC
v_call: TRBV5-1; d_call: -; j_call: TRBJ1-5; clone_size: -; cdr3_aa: CASSLGFSNQPQHF; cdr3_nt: TGCGCCAGCAGCTTGGGATTTAGCAATCAGCCCCAGCATTTT